This TCR beta chain was recovered during a study of blood T cell repertoires in COVID-19. Here immunoSEQ multiplex PCR was the method, and the copy in TCRdb shows in-frame clones only, minus some. The profile shows 300,000 to 400,000 clones, about 88% of them singletons. The germline gives CDR1 MNHEY, CDR2 SVGAGI. Trimming cost V 6 bases and J 11 bases, with 20 bases left between them. The CDR3 runs 14 residues. This TCR was recovered from a woman aged 25 to 39 who had recovered from COVID-19. The sample consisted of PBMCs or T cells enriched from blood (not recorded which). The chain couples TRBV6-5 to TRBJ1-5; D may be TRBD1 (5 bases). The CDR3 is CASRSGHTSNTQHF. The CDR3, as DNA: TGTGCCAGCAGATCCGGACACACCTCCAATACCCAGCATTTT.